This T cell receptor (beta chain) was found in a study of T cell repertoires in cytomegalovirus infection. TCRdb reprocessed the reads with MiXCR, giving one entry per CDR3 protein. The sample yields fewer than 900,000 distinct CDR3 sequences, roughly 29% seen once. The CDR3 consists of 15 residues. Trimming took off 3 bases at V and 3 bases at J, with 11 bases between the two ends. A remark on this clonotype: Its antigen remains unknown.

The sequenced sample was cultured CD8+ T cells from PBMCs, obtained from culture after CMV antigen stimulation. The receptor was derived from a human donor in good health (CMV status not recorded). Some clones in this sample may be carry-over from other donors' samples. The V gene is TRBV12-3 or TRBV12-4, the J gene TRBJ1-4, with a tentative D call TRBD1 (5 bases). The CDR3 DNA reads as TGTGCCAGCAGTTTTTCGGGGACCTCTAATGAAAAACTGTTTTTT. Amino acids: CASSFSGTSNEKLFF.